A selection of T cell receptor beta chains follows, all from one sample in a study of T cells in Graves' hyperthyroidism and ophthalmopathy. TCRdb reanalysed the multiplex PCR reads using MiXCR and keeps one entry per CDR3 protein. Of about 380,000 distinct CDR3 sequences listed, about 14% are singletons. The sequencing input was blood. The receptors were sampled from a woman aged 25 to 39 with Graves' ophthalmopathy. The conserved cysteine and the conserved F or W are not part of the CDR3 here. D genes are given only for firm matches. Not every row has a clone size; where given, it reads once, few, many or a size class.

V gene: TRBV27; D gene: TRBD1; clone size: -; CDR3 protein: ASSRAGTASPLH
V gene: TRBV3-1; D gene: -; clone size: many; CDR3 protein: ASSQERGVQETQY
V gene: TRBV9; D gene: TRBD2; clone size: many; CDR3 protein: ASSVESSGGSAYEQY
V gene: TRBV5-1; D gene: TRBD1; clone size: -; CDR3 protein: ASSTRQGMNTEAF
V gene: TRBV24-1; D gene: TRBD1; clone size: many; CDR3 protein: ATSARTGNQPQH
V gene: TRBV7-2; D gene: -; clone size: many; CDR3 protein: ASSLVSGSGTQY
V gene: TRBV28; D gene: -; clone size: many; CDR3 protein: ASSSPAKETQY
V gene: TRBV6-1; D gene: -; clone size: -; CDR3 protein: ASSAPTDTQY
V gene: TRBV5-5; D gene: TRBD1; clone size: few; CDR3 protein: ASSFFGQVTEAF
V gene: TRBV6-1; D gene: -; clone size: many; CDR3 protein: ASRGRADSYEQY
V gene: TRBV7-3; D gene: TRBD2; clone size: -; CDR3 protein: ASSQSAGATDTQY
V gene: TRBV6-4; D gene: -; clone size: many; CDR3 protein: ASSQSGGTDTQY
V gene: TRBV5-4; D gene: -; clone size: few; CDR3 protein: ASSLPRRNTGAF
V gene: TRBV19; D gene: -; clone size: few; CDR3 protein: ASSIGRADTDTQY
V gene: TRBV2; D gene: -; clone size: -; CDR3 protein: ASSERGAIYNEQF
V gene: TRBV13; D gene: TRBD1; clone size: many; CDR3 protein: ASSLRGQGAYEQY
V gene: TRBV6-6; D gene: TRBD1; clone size: few; CDR3 protein: ASSYTGGNQPQH
V gene: TRBV13; D gene: -; clone size: many; CDR3 protein: ASSLDRVGYT
V gene: TRBV7-3; D gene: -; clone size: many; CDR3 protein: ASSPLGRGMNTEAF
V gene: TRBV3-1; D gene: -; clone size: -; CDR3 protein: ASRKGSFRF
V gene: TRBV11-2; D gene: TRBD2; clone size: many; CDR3 protein: ASSVELAYDTETQY
V gene: TRBV7-7; D gene: -; clone size: many; CDR3 protein: ASSLFRWGQAGRGGTEAF
V gene: TRBV27; D gene: TRBD2; clone size: few; CDR3 protein: ASSLMGGYTGELF
V gene: TRBV6-1; D gene: -; clone size: many; CDR3 protein: ASSPPGEAYEQY
V gene: TRBV20-1; D gene: -; clone size: many; CDR3 protein: SARGTDSGNTIY
V gene: TRBV5-1; D gene: -; clone size: -; CDR3 protein: ASSLEALQETQY
V gene: TRBV5-6; D gene: -; clone size: -; CDR3 protein: ASTKEDTQY
V gene: TRBV2; D gene: -; clone size: many; CDR3 protein: ASSDWSNSGNTIY
V gene: TRBV28; D gene: -; clone size: few; CDR3 protein: ASSFRPSVHEQY
V gene: TRBV6-1; D gene: TRBD1; clone size: -; CDR3 protein: ASRQGPYEQY
V gene: TRBV10-1; D gene: -; clone size: many; CDR3 protein: ASSVGPWNEQY
V gene: TRBV6-1; D gene: -; clone size: many; CDR3 protein: ASSYDPAGDGYT
V gene: TRBV19; D gene: TRBD1; clone size: -; CDR3 protein: ASSIETGSNEQF
V gene: TRBV6-1; D gene: TRBD1; clone size: many; CDR3 protein: ASTGDRGNEQY
V gene: TRBV15; D gene: -; clone size: -; CDR3 protein: ATSRDDQVGSGGKLF
V gene: TRBV11-3; D gene: -; clone size: many; CDR3 protein: ASSQRTAPFYEQY
V gene: TRBV30; D gene: -; clone size: many; CDR3 protein: AWTKDSYTEAF
V gene: TRBV20-1; D gene: -; clone size: many; CDR3 protein: SAREGRGGRDTQY
V gene: TRBV12-3/TRBV12-4; D gene: TRBD1; clone size: few; CDR3 protein: ASSHRRTGIPYNEQF
V gene: TRBV20-1; D gene: -; clone size: many; CDR3 protein: SARQGPSSYNEQF
V gene: TRBV18; D gene: -; clone size: few; CDR3 protein: ASSRLIPGISGNTIY
V gene: TRBV24-1; D gene: TRBD1; clone size: many; CDR3 protein: ATSDHGQGRETQY
V gene: TRBV7-8; D gene: TRBD1; clone size: once; CDR3 protein: ASSTKTGGHNSPLH
V gene: TRBV20-1; D gene: TRBD1; clone size: many; CDR3 protein: SCGTGGVDTQY
V gene: TRBV20-1; D gene: -; clone size: many; CDR3 protein: SARVEEGYT
V gene: TRBV18; D gene: TRBD1; clone size: many; CDR3 protein: ATSRDRGNYGYT
V gene: TRBV11-2; D gene: -; clone size: many; CDR3 protein: ASSATKSTANYNEQF
V gene: TRBV12-3/TRBV12-4; D gene: TRBD2; clone size: many; CDR3 protein: ASRDQRGWHNEQF
V gene: TRBV18; D gene: -; clone size: many; CDR3 protein: ASSPSQGTGVFGKLF
V gene: TRBV5-1; D gene: -; clone size: many; CDR3 protein: ASSELGRTYGYT
V gene: TRBV20-1; D gene: -; clone size: many; CDR3 protein: SARGRGTYEQY
V gene: TRBV30; D gene: TRBD1; clone size: few; CDR3 protein: AWSDGTGGEQY
V gene: TRBV20-1; D gene: -; clone size: -; CDR3 protein: SARSITGELF